This TCR beta chain was profiled in a study of blood T cell repertoires in COVID-19. Looking at the study overall: Sites in the United States, Italy and Spain provided acute and convalescent COVID-19 samples. The cDNA or gDNA used as material had been derived from T cells, B-cell-depleted T cells, or PBMCs.

CDR3 length: 17 amino acids. In germline, CDR1 is KGHDR, CDR2 SFDVKD. V was pared by 3 bases and J by 0 bases, with 6 bases of the junction left unmatched. How the authors handled the data: The assay estimated nucleated cells by amplifying reference gene primers. Repertoires were generated with immunoSEQ multiplex PCR, while TCRdb's copy carries only in-frame clones and drops some. V and J calls and clone size are as listed in that table; D and trimming were resolved from the DNA. Of tens of thousands of clones in the sample, about 80% were seen once. The V call is TRBV24-1, the J call TRBJ1-3; 8 positions agree with TRBD1. The sample comprised peripheral blood. This receptor was obtained from an older woman with acute or convalescent COVID-19. CDR3 sequence: CATSDGQGGRSGNTIYF. In nucleotides, the CDR3 is TGTGCCACCAGTGATGGACAGGGTGGGCGCTCTGGAAACACCATATATTTT.